This TCR beta chain originates from a study of T-cell reconstitution after alpha-beta-depleted transplantation in children. The authors prepared the TCRbeta library with unique molecular identifiers. From the PCR reads, TCRdb called clonotypes with MiXCR, one entry per CDR3 protein. The sample lists about 540,000 distinct CDR3 sequences, about 16% occurring once. In germline, CDR1 is LNHDA, CDR2 SQIVND (reference sequence). This CDR3 region has 14 residues. V shed 7 bases and J shed 1 base, with 11 bases lying between them. This sequence was found in a human donor who donated a stem cell graft to a child with acute lymphoblastic leukemia. The source was PBMCs from the stem cell graft donor, collected from the stem cell graft. The chain employs TRBV19 and TRBJ1-3, with D tentatively TRBD1 (5 bases). CDR3 DNA: TGTGCCAGTATTCCCCAGGGATCTGGAAACACCATATATTTT. Protein: CASIPQGSGNTIYF.